This T cell receptor (beta chain) was recovered during a study of shared clonotypes between healthy human individuals. In the study overall: CD4 naive and CD4 memory each took three plates per donor, while CD8 naive took two and CD8 memory one.

V lost 0 bases, J lost 0 bases, and 11 bases lay in between. The CDR3 loop spans 16 amino acids. Germline V CDR1 and CDR2: LGHNA, YNFKEQ. Data came from immunoSEQ multiplex PCR; TCRdb stores just in-frame clones and leaves some out. Altogether about 990,000 clones are present, around three quarters being singletons, with the ten largest covering roughly 0.62%. The chain uses TRBV4-2 and TRBJ1-1; D is perhaps TRBD1 (6 bases). Sequenced input: memory CD4+ T cells from PBMCs. The subset here: CD45RA-negative fraction. The origin of this receptor is a man younger than 30 in good health. Some clones in this sample may be carry-over from other donors' samples. The CDR3 nucleotides are TGTGCCAGCAGCCAAGAGAGGACAGCCATGAACACTGAAGCTTTCTTT. This encodes CASSQERTAMNTEAFF.